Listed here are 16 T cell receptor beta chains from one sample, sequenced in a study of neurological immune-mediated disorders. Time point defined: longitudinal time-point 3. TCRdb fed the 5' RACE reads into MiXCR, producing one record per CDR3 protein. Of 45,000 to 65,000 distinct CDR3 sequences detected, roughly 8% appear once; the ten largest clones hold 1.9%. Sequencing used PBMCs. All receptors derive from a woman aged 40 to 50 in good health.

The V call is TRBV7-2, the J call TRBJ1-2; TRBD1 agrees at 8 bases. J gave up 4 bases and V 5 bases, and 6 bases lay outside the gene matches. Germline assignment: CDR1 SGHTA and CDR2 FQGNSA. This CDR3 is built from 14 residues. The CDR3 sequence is CASSVGQAIYGYTF. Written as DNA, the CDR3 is TGTGCCAGCAGCGTGGGACAGGCGATCTATGGCTACACCTTC.

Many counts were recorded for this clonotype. The CDR3 DNA reads as TGTGCCAGCAGTTTAAGACAGGGGTTATTATACGAGCAGTACTTC. Translated, it gives CASSLRQGLLYEQYF. This chain uses TRBV12-3 or TRBV12-4 with TRBJ2-7; 8 nucleotides align to TRBD1. Trimming at V came to 2 bases and at J to 4 bases, leaving 7 bases not matched to a gene. The CDR3 has 15 residues.

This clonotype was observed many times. Written as DNA, the CDR3 is TGTGCCAGCAGTTTAGGTGGCGGGGAGCTGTTTTTT. The encoded protein is CASSLGGGELFF. The rearrangement joins TRBV12-3 or TRBV12-4 to TRBJ2-2; no reliable D call. Trimming took 1 base from V and 7 from J, leaving 4 bases between them. This CDR3 has 12 amino acids.

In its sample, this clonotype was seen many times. DNA for the CDR3: TGTGCCAGCAGTTTGGAAACTGGAAACACCATATATTTT. This gives the protein CASSLETGNTIYF. V is TRBV12-3 or TRBV12-4 and J is TRBJ1-3, with unresolved D. The CDR3 runs 13 residues. V shed 3 bases and J shed 2 bases, with 5 bases lying between them.

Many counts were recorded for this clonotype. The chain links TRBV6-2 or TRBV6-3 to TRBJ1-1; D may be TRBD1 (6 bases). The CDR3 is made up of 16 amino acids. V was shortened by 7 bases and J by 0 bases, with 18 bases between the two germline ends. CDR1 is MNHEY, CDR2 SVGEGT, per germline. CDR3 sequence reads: CASTILDSLMNTEAFF. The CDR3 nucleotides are TGTGCCAGCACTATCTTGGACAGCCTCATGAACACTGAAGCTTTCTTT.

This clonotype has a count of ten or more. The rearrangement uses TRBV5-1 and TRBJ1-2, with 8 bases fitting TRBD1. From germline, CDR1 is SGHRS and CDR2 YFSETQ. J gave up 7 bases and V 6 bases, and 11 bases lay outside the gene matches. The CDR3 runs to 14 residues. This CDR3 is CASKPGTGVVGYTF. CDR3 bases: TGCGCCAGCAAACCCGGGACAGGAGTGGTTGGCTACACCTTC.

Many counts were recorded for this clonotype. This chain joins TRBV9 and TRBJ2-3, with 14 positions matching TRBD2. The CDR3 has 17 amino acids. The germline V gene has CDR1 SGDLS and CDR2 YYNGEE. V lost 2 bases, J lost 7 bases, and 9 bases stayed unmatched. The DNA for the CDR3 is TGTGCCAGCAGCGTCCAGGGGGGGACTAGCGGGAGAAATACGCAGTATTTT. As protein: CASSVQGGTSGRNTQYF.

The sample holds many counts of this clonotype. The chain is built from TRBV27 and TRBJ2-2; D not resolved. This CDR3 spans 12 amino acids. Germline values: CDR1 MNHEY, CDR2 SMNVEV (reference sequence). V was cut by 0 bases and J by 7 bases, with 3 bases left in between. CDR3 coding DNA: TGTGCCAGCAGTTTATCCGGCGGGGAGCTGTTTTTT. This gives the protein CASSLSGGELFF.

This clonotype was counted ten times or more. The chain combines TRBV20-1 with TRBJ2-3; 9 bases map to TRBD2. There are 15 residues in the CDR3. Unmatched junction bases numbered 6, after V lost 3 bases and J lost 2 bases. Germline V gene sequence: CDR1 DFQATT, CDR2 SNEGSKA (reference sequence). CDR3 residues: CSASNLAGTTDTQYF. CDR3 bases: TGCAGTGCTAGTAATCTAGCGGGGACCACAGATACGCAGTATTTT.

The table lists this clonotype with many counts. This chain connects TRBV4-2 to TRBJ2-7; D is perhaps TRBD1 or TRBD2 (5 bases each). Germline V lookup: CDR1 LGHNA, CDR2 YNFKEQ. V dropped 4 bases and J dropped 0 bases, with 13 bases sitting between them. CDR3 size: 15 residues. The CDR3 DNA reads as TGTGCCAGCAGCCCAGCCTGGGGGAGCTCCTACGAGCAGTACTTC. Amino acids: CASSPAWGSSYEQYF.

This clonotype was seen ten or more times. This CDR3 is CSAKRLAGGKDTQYF. CDR3 in DNA: TGCAGTGCTAAAAGACTAGCGGGAGGGAAAGATACGCAGTATTTT. The V call is TRBV20-1, the J call TRBJ2-3; 14 bases fit TRBD2. The germline CDR1 and CDR2 sequences are DFQATT and SNEGSKA (reference sequence). The trim removed 4 bases at V and 5 bases at J, leaving 5 bases unmatched. The CDR3 runs to 15 residues.

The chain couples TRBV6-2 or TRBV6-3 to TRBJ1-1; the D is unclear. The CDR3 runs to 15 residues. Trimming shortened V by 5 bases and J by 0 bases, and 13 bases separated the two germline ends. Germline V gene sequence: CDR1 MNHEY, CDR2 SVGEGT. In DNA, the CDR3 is TGTGCCAGCAGTGGGAGGAGGGCCATGAACACTGAAGCTTTCTTT. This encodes CASSGRRAMNTEAFF.

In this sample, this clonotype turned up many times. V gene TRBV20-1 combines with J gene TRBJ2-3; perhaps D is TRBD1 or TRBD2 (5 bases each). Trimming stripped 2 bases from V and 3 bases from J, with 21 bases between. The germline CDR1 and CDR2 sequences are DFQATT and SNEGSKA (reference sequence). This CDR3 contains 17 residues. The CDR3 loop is CSARPSGAIKWTDTQYF. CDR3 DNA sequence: TGCAGTGCTAGACCCTCCGGGGCGATAAAGTGGACAGATACGCAGTATTTT.

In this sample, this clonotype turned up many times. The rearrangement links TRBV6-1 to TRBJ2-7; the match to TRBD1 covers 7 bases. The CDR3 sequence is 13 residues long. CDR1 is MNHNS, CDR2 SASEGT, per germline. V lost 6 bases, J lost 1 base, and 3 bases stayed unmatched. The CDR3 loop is CASSDRASYEQYF. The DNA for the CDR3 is TGTGCCAGCAGCGACAGGGCATCCTACGAGCAGTACTTC.

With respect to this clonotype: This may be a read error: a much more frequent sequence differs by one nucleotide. CDR3 DNA sequence: TGTGCCAGCAGCTTCGATGGGACATTGGCAGATACGCAGTATTTT. This codes for CASSFDGTLADTQYF. The chain recombines TRBV7-2 with TRBJ2-3, with a possible D match to TRBD1 (6 bases). The CDR3 is 15 amino acids. V lost 3 bases to trimming and J lost 4 bases, with 14 bases between them. The germline gives CDR1 SGHTA, CDR2 FQGNSA.

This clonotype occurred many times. The CDR3 loop reads CASSPRDSHYGYTF. CDR3 sequence (DNA): TGTGCCAGCAGCCCCCGGGACAGTCACTATGGCTACACCTTC. The chain uses TRBV7-2 and TRBJ1-2; 7 positions agree with TRBD1. Per the germline V gene, CDR1 is SGHTA and CDR2 is FQGNSA. The V and J ends lost 5 bases and 3 bases, in that order; junction bases with no gene match: 6. The CDR3 length is 14 residues.